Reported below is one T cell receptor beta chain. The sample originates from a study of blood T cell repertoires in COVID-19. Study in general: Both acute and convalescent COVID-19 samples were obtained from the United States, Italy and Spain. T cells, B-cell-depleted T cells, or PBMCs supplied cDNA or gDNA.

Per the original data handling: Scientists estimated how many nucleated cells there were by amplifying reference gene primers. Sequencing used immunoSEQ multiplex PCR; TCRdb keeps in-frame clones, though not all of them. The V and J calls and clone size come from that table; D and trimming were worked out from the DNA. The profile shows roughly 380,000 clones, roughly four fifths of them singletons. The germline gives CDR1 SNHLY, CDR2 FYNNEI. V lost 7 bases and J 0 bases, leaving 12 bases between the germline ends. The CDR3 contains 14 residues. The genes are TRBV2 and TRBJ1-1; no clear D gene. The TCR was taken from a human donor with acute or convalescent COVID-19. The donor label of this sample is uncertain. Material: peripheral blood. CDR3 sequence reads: CASTTNQMNTEAFF. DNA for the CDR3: TGTGCCAGCACTACTAACCAGATGAACACTGAAGCTTTCTTT.